A selection of T cell receptor beta chains follows, all from one sample in a study of shared clonotypes between healthy human individuals. Only in-frame clones appear in the TCRdb table, and some are missing; sequencing was by immunoSEQ multiplex PCR. This sample has about 2 million clones, with about 95% found just once. The material sequenced was naive CD8+ T cells sorted from blood. These receptors originate from a man aged 18 to 30 in good health. The CDR3 runs from the conserved cysteine through the conserved F or W. The D gene is left open where the match is weak. The listing skips clone size in some rows; elsewhere it reads once, few, many or a size class.

j_gene: TRBJ2-7; len: 15; v_gene: TRBV5-4; d_gene: TRBD2; abundance: .; CDR3nt: TGTGCCAGCAGCTTCATGGGGGAGGGAGTGTACGAGCAGTACTTC; CDR3aa: CASSFMGEGVYEQYF
j_gene: TRBJ1-5; len: 13; v_gene: TRBV10-1; d_gene: .; abundance: few; CDR3nt: TGCGCCAGCTCCCCAGGGGAAGATCAGCCCCAGCATTTT; CDR3aa: CASSPGEDQPQHF
j_gene: TRBJ1-2; len: 15; v_gene: TRBV4-3; d_gene: .; abundance: .; CDR3nt: TGCGCCAGCAGCCAAGACAGGGTGAATAACTATGGCTACACCTTC; CDR3aa: CASSQDRVNNYGYTF
j_gene: TRBJ1-5; len: 15; v_gene: TRBV28; d_gene: .; abundance: .; CDR3nt: TGTGCCAGCAGTTTTGAAGTTGGGGGTAATCAGCCCCAGCATTTT; CDR3aa: CASSFEVGGNQPQHF
j_gene: TRBJ1-2; len: 15; v_gene: TRBV11-2; d_gene: .; abundance: .; CDR3nt: TGTGCCAGCAGCAGCCCCCGTAGGGACCGATGGAGCTACACCTTC; CDR3aa: CASSSPRRDRWSYTF
j_gene: TRBJ2-3; len: 15; v_gene: TRBV9; d_gene: TRBD2; abundance: .; CDR3nt: TGTGCCAGCAGCGTAGGGGACTATGGCACAGATACGCAGTATTTT; CDR3aa: CASSVGDYGTDTQYF
j_gene: TRBJ2-1; len: 16; v_gene: TRBV7-9; d_gene: TRBD1; abundance: .; CDR3nt: TGTGCCAGCAGCCCCGGACAGGGTCCCTCCTACAATGAGCAGTTCTTC; CDR3aa: CASSPGQGPSYNEQFF
j_gene: TRBJ1-2; len: 14; v_gene: TRBV27; d_gene: TRBD1; abundance: .; CDR3nt: TGTGCCAGCAGCGATGGACAGGGGGCGGGTGGCTACACCTTC; CDR3aa: CASSDGQGAGGYTF
j_gene: TRBJ2-3; len: 16; v_gene: TRBV5-1; d_gene: .; abundance: .; CDR3nt: TGCGCCAGCAGTATAGGCGATGTGGGGGGTTCAGATACGCAGTATTTT; CDR3aa: CASSIGDVGGSDTQYF
j_gene: TRBJ2-3; len: 15; v_gene: TRBV6-1; d_gene: .; abundance: once; CDR3nt: TGTGCCAGCAGTCTCCAGCGGAGAAGCACAGATACGCAGTATTTT; CDR3aa: CASSLQRRSTDTQYF
j_gene: TRBJ1-2; len: 14; v_gene: TRBV19; d_gene: .; abundance: .; CDR3nt: TGTGCCAGTACGGGGGCTCTAGGAGACTATGGCTACACCTTC; CDR3aa: CASTGALGDYGYTF
j_gene: TRBJ2-3; len: 14; v_gene: TRBV27; d_gene: .; abundance: .; CDR3nt: TGTGCCAGCAGTTCACGGGATCTCACAGATACGCAGTATTTT; CDR3aa: CASSSRDLTDTQYF
j_gene: TRBJ2-7; len: 12; v_gene: TRBV7-9; d_gene: .; abundance: once; CDR3nt: TGTGCCAGCAGCTTAGGCCGGCCCGAGCAGTACTTC; CDR3aa: CASSLGRPEQYF
j_gene: TRBJ1-3; len: 13; v_gene: TRBV6-6; d_gene: .; abundance: .; CDR3nt: TGTGCCAGCCTAGGGGTGCTCGGAAACACCATATATTTT; CDR3aa: CASLGVLGNTIYF
j_gene: TRBJ2-3; len: 16; v_gene: TRBV27; d_gene: TRBD2; abundance: .; CDR3nt: TGTGCCAGCAGTTTAACTAGCGGGGGCCCCGCAGATACGCAGTATTTT; CDR3aa: CASSLTSGGPADTQYF
j_gene: TRBJ2-7; len: 14; v_gene: TRBV4-1; d_gene: .; abundance: .; CDR3nt: TGCGCCAGCAGCCAAGAATCGGGGTACTACGAGCAGTACTTC; CDR3aa: CASSQESGYYEQYF
j_gene: TRBJ2-7; len: 15; v_gene: TRBV28; d_gene: .; abundance: .; CDR3nt: TGTGCCAGCAGTTTAACTGGCAGGGTGACCTACGAGCAGTACTTC; CDR3aa: CASSLTGRVTYEQYF
j_gene: TRBJ1-5; len: 17; v_gene: TRBV6-1; d_gene: TRBD1; abundance: .; CDR3nt: TGTGCCAGCAGTGCTCTCGGGACAGAAAATAGCAATCAGCCCCAGCATTTT; CDR3aa: CASSALGTENSNQPQHF
j_gene: TRBJ2-7; len: 15; v_gene: TRBV5-6; d_gene: .; abundance: once; CDR3nt: TGTGCCAGCAGCTTGATAAGGGAAACGCCCTACGAGCAGTACTTC; CDR3aa: CASSLIRETPYEQYF
j_gene: TRBJ2-7; len: 13; v_gene: TRBV7-9; d_gene: .; abundance: .; CDR3nt: TGTGCCAGCAGCTTAGTCGCCCGGGACGAGCAGTACTTC; CDR3aa: CASSLVARDEQYF
j_gene: TRBJ2-6; len: 18; v_gene: TRBV15; d_gene: .; abundance: .; CDR3nt: TGTGCCACCAGCAGGGACCTCGAGGGTGGCACTGGGGCCAACGTCCTGACTTTC; CDR3aa: CATSRDLEGGTGANVLTF
j_gene: TRBJ2-7; len: 14; v_gene: TRBV5-1; d_gene: .; abundance: .; CDR3nt: TGCGCCAGCAGCTTTAATAGCGGCGCTTACGAGCAGTACTTC; CDR3aa: CASSFNSGAYEQYF
j_gene: TRBJ2-7; len: 15; v_gene: TRBV9; d_gene: .; abundance: .; CDR3nt: TGTGCCAGCAGCGTAAGTCCGGACAGAACCTACGAGCAGTACTTC; CDR3aa: CASSVSPDRTYEQYF
j_gene: TRBJ2-7; len: 13; v_gene: TRBV6-5; d_gene: .; abundance: .; CDR3nt: TGTGCCAGCAGTTATAGGCTGTCCTACGAGCAGTACTTC; CDR3aa: CASSYRLSYEQYF
j_gene: TRBJ1-2; len: 15; v_gene: TRBV5-6; d_gene: .; abundance: .; CDR3nt: TGTGCCAGCAGCCCTCAAGAAGGTAGTATTTATGGCTACACCTTC; CDR3aa: CASSPQEGSIYGYTF
j_gene: TRBJ1-6; len: 18; v_gene: TRBV2; d_gene: .; abundance: .; CDR3nt: TGTGCCAGCAATCTTCCTAGCGAGGTGGGACATTCAAGATCACCCCTCCACTTT; CDR3aa: CASNLPSEVGHSRSPLHF
j_gene: TRBJ2-2; len: 13; v_gene: TRBV4-3; d_gene: .; abundance: .; CDR3nt: TGCGCCAGCAGCCAAGTAGATGGCGGGGAGCTGTTTTTT; CDR3aa: CASSQVDGGELFF
j_gene: TRBJ2-2; len: 15; v_gene: TRBV28; d_gene: .; abundance: .; CDR3nt: TGTGCCAGCAGTGGATGGGCGGGGAACACCGGGGAGCTGTTTTTT; CDR3aa: CASSGWAGNTGELFF
j_gene: TRBJ2-7; len: 13; v_gene: TRBV7-6; d_gene: .; abundance: once; CDR3nt: TGTGCCAGCAGCTTACAGGCGTCCTACGAGCAGTACTTC; CDR3aa: CASSLQASYEQYF
j_gene: TRBJ2-5; len: 14; v_gene: TRBV7-9; d_gene: .; abundance: once; CDR3nt: TGTGCCAGCACCCAAGTCGGGATCCAAGAGACCCAGTACTTC; CDR3aa: CASTQVGIQETQYF
j_gene: TRBJ2-7; len: 13; v_gene: TRBV5-1; d_gene: .; abundance: .; CDR3nt: TGCGCCAGCAGCCTCTCCACCCCCTACGAGCAGTACTTC; CDR3aa: CASSLSTPYEQYF
j_gene: TRBJ1-1; len: 16; v_gene: TRBV7-9; d_gene: .; abundance: .; CDR3nt: TGTGCCAGCAGCTTAATAGGGATGGAGGGCACCACTGAAGCTTTCTTT; CDR3aa: CASSLIGMEGTTEAFF
j_gene: TRBJ2-1; len: 15; v_gene: TRBV9; d_gene: TRBD1; abundance: .; CDR3nt: TGTGCCAGCAGCCTCTCCGGGACAGAATACAATGAGCAGTTCTTC; CDR3aa: CASSLSGTEYNEQFF
j_gene: TRBJ1-1; len: 13; v_gene: TRBV9; d_gene: .; abundance: .; CDR3nt: TGTGCCAGCAGCGTGGAACAGGTGTCTGAAGCTTTCTTT; CDR3aa: CASSVEQVSEAFF
j_gene: TRBJ1-5; len: 14; v_gene: TRBV30; d_gene: .; abundance: once; CDR3nt: TGTGCCTGGAGTGTATGGGCAGAGAATCAGCCCCAGCATTTT; CDR3aa: CAWSVWAENQPQHF
j_gene: TRBJ2-3; len: 15; v_gene: TRBV11-2; d_gene: TRBD2; abundance: .; CDR3nt: TGTGCCAGCAGCTTAGGACTAGCGGGAGGAGATACGCAGTATTTT; CDR3aa: CASSLGLAGGDTQYF
j_gene: TRBJ1-5; len: 14; v_gene: TRBV27; d_gene: .; abundance: .; CDR3nt: TGTGCCAGCAGCCCCCAGGGGAGCAATCAGCCCCAGCATTTT; CDR3aa: CASSPQGSNQPQHF
j_gene: TRBJ2-2; len: 15; v_gene: TRBV7-9; d_gene: .; abundance: .; CDR3nt: TGTGCCAGCAGCTTAGAATGGGGTTCCACCGGGGAGCTGTTTTTT; CDR3aa: CASSLEWGSTGELFF
j_gene: TRBJ2-2; len: 16; v_gene: TRBV30; d_gene: .; abundance: .; CDR3nt: TGTGCCTGGAGTGTAGGTTGGGGCCGGGCCCCCGGGGAGCTGTTTTTT; CDR3aa: CAWSVGWGRAPGELFF
j_gene: TRBJ1-1; len: 16; v_gene: TRBV27; d_gene: .; abundance: .; CDR3nt: TGTGCCAGCAGTTTATCCATCCCGGGTTTTGACACTGAAGCTTTCTTT; CDR3aa: CASSLSIPGFDTEAFF
j_gene: TRBJ2-2; len: 17; v_gene: TRBV28; d_gene: TRBD2; abundance: .; CDR3nt: TGTGCCAGCAGTTTATATACCGGCGGGGGACCCACCGGGGAGCTGTTTTTT; CDR3aa: CASSLYTGGGPTGELFF